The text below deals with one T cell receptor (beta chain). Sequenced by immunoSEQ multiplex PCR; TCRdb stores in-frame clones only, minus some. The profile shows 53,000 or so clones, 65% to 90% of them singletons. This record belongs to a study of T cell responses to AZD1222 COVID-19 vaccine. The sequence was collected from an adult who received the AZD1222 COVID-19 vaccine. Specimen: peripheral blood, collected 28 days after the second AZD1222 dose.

CDR3 bases: TGTGCCAGCAACCGGGACAGTTTTAAGAACACTGAAGCTTTCTTT. This sequence encodes CASNRDSFKNTEAFF. The rearrangement uses TRBV19 and TRBJ1-1; 7 nucleotides align to TRBD1. Germline CDR1 reads LNHDA; CDR2 reads SQIVND (reference sequence). The CDR3 loop spans 15 amino acids. The junction had 11 bases not matched to a gene; V was cut back by 9 bases and J by 1 base. Variable domain in full (rest from reference TRBV19 and TRBJ1-1): DGGITQSPKYLFRKEGQNVTLSCEQNLNHDAMYWYRQDPGQGLRLIYYSQIVNDFQKGDIAEGYSVSREKKESFPLTVTSAQKNPTAFYLCASNRDSFKNTEAFFGQGTRLTVV.